This T cell receptor (beta chain) was captured by sequencing in a study of chemoradiotherapy in HPV16-positive cancers. Overall study results and limits: HPV-specific T cells were functionally defined from only two HPV16-positive patients.

Points on this clone: Its antigen is as yet unknown.

Generated by immunoSEQ multiplex PCR, the TCRdb table keeps only in-frame clones and is missing some. The sample has 12,000 or so clones, around 87% seen once. Germline values: CDR1 SNHLY, CDR2 FYNNEI. Trimming cost V 6 bases and J 8 bases, with 19 bases left between them. The CDR3 is made up of 14 amino acids. The specimen was blood, collected from a patient who underwent chemoradiotherapy. The TCR was taken from a human donor with HPV-associated anogenital cancer. The V call is TRBV2, the J call TRBJ1-2, with D perhaps matching TRBD1 (5 bases). For the CDR3, the DNA is TGTGCCAGCAGCGCAGGGTCGTTGGGGAACGGCTACACCTTC. It encodes CASSAGSLGNGYTF.